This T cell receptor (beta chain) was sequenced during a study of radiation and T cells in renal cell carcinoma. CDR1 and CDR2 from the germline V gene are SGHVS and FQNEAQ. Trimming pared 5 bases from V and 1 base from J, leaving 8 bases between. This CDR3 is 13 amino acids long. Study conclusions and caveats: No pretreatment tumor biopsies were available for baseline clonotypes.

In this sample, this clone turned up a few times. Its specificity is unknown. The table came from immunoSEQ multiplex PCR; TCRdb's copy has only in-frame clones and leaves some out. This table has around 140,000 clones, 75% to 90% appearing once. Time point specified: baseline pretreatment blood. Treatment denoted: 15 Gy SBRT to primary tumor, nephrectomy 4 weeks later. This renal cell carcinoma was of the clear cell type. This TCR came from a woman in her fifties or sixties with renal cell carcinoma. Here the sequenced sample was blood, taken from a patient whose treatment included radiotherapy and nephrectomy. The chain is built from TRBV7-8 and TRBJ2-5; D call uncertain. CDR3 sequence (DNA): TGTGCCAGCAGCCGACTGGGCCAAGAGACCCAGTACTTC. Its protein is CASSRLGQETQYF.